These 27 T cell receptor beta chains originate from one sample sequenced in a study of blood T cells in healthy people across ages. Sample-barcoded 5' priming and a J-beta primer mix drove a second PCR of roughly 6 to 12 cycles. TCRdb redid the calling of the 5' RACE reads with MiXCR, one entry per CDR3 protein. Of 800,000 to 950,000 distinct CDR3 sequences listed, approximately 32% are singletons. The sample also formed part of further work on T cells of mothers and their children.

Sequenced: blood. Receptors were obtained from a woman between 35 and 50 years old in good health.

Remarks on this clonotype: Just one base apart from a much larger clone, this may be a read error. The chain recombines TRBV5-1 with TRBJ1-4; no reliable D call. CDR1 is SGHRS, CDR2 YFSETQ, per germline. This CDR3 region has 14 residues. The CDR3 loop reads CASSPGREQEKRFF. Written as DNA, the CDR3 is TGCGCCAGCAGCCCGGGCCGGGAGCAGGAAAAACGGTTTTTT.

The chain has TRBV12-5 and TRBJ2-1; 11 bases are shared with TRBD1. Germline V gene sequence: CDR1 LGHNT, CDR2 FRNRAP. The V segment lost 0 bases and the J segment 5 bases; nucleotides outside the gene matches: 6. The CDR3 is made up of 17 amino acids. The DNA for the CDR3 is TGTGCTAGTGGTTTGGTACTAGGGACAGGGGGGCACAATGAGCAGTTCTTC. It specifies CASGLVLGTGGHNEQFF.

The rearrangement uses TRBV7-9 and TRBJ2-7; a possible D gene is TRBD2 (5 bases). Trimming took 4 bases from V and 3 from J, leaving 13 bases between them. This CDR3 contains 14 residues. Per the germline V gene, CDR1 is SEHNR and CDR2 is FQNEAQ (reference sequence). The CDR3 bases are TGTGCCAGCAGCTACCCGGGGAAGGGCTACGAGCAGTACTTC. Amino acids: CASSYPGKGYEQYF. Combining the CDR3 with reference TRBV7-9 and TRBJ2-7 gives the whole variable domain DTGVSQNPRHKITKRGQNVTFRCDPISEHNRLYWYRQTLGQGPEFLTYFQNEAQLEKSRLLSDRFSAERPKGSFSTLEIQRTEQGDSAMYLCASSYPGKGYEQYFGPGTRLTVT.

This clonotype was counted many times. This rearrangement joins TRBV4-3 to TRBJ2-7; 8 bases map to TRBD2. Per germline, CDR1 LGHNA and CDR2 YSLEER. The CDR3 sequence is 15 residues long. V dropped 0 bases and J dropped 2; count of bases not matched to a gene: 3. Here the CDR3 DNA reads TGCGCCAGCAGCCAAGATCGGGGGGGGGCCTACGAGCAGTACTTC. Protein: CASSQDRGGAYEQYF.

Written as DNA, the CDR3 is TGTGCCAGCAGGGCACCGATGAGGGGGTATGGCTACACCTTC. As protein: CASRAPMRGYGYTF. This chain uses TRBV28 with TRBJ1-2, with D perhaps matching TRBD1 (6 bases). V lost 6 bases to trimming and J lost 5 bases, with 16 bases between them. CDR1 and CDR2 (germline): MDHEN, SYDVKM. The CDR3 spans 14 residues.

A few counts support this clonotype. The V call is TRBV7-2, the J call TRBJ2-7, with TRBD2 matching 9 bases. CDR1 and CDR2 (germline): SGHTA, FQGNSA. J lost 7 bases, V lost 1 base, and 5 bases had no gene match. The CDR3 contains 14 residues. CDR3 sequence reads: CASSLVPAGGEQYF. CDR3 DNA: TGTGCCAGCAGCTTAGTCCCGGCGGGGGGGGAGCAGTACTTC.

This rearrangement joins TRBV20-1 to TRBJ1-3, with 9 bases matching TRBD1. CDR3 length equals 14 residues. The germline V gene has CDR1 DFQATT and CDR2 SNEGSKA (reference sequence). V gave up 3 bases and J gave up 4 bases; unmatched junction bases: 4. CDR3 in amino acids: CSARRDRAGNTIYF. CDR3 DNA sequence: TGCAGTGCTAGGAGGGACAGGGCCGGAAACACCATATATTTT.

The V and J genes are TRBV5-1 and TRBJ2-2; either TRBD1 or TRBD2 may supply D (5 bases each). CDR3 length: 16 amino acids. The ends were cut back, 2 bases at V and 8 bases at J, with 19 bases in the middle. Germline CDR1 SGHRS, CDR2 YFSETQ. CDR3 sequence (DNA): TGCGCCAGCAGCTTCGGACAAGCAGGGACGTCAGGGGAGCTGTTTTTT. This encodes CASSFGQAGTSGELFF. The full variable domain, rest sourced from reference TRBV5-1 and TRBJ2-2, is KAGVTQTPRYLIKTRGQQVTLSCSPISGHRSVSWYQQTPGQGLQFLFEYFSETQRNKGNFPGRFSGRQFSNSRSEMNVSTLELGDSALYLCASSFGQAGTSGELFFGEGSRLTVL.

This chain links TRBV16 with TRBJ1-5; D is undetermined. The germline V and J ends were trimmed by 2 bases and 4 bases, with 6 bases remaining between them. The CDR3 extends over 13 amino acids. CDR1 is KGHSY and CDR2 is FQNENV in the germline V gene. This CDR3 reads CASSQPGNQPQHF. Written as DNA, the CDR3 is TGTGCCAGCAGCCAACCGGGGAATCAGCCCCAGCATTTT.

V gene TRBV12-3 or TRBV12-4 combines with J gene TRBJ1-1; the D is unclear. The CDR3 is made up of 14 amino acids. V was pared by 3 bases and J by 7 bases, with 15 bases between. The CDR3, as DNA: TGTGCCAGCAGTTTTTACCTGGAAAGGGTTGAAGCTTTCTTT. Translation gives CASSFYLERVEAFF.

This rearrangement joins TRBV4-1 to TRBJ2-5; 9 bases are a match to TRBD1. The junction had 16 bases not matched to a gene; V was cut back by 2 bases and J by 9 bases. The CDR3 length is 17 residues. CDR1 MGHRA and CDR2 YSYEKL come from the germline V gene. The CDR3 is CASSQIQGAGGNQPQYF. CDR3 sequence (DNA): TGCGCCAGCAGCCAAATACAGGGGGCAGGGGGCAATCAGCCCCAGTACTTC.

This rearrangement joins TRBV5-1 to TRBJ2-3; 10 bases line up with TRBD2. The CDR3 totals 16 residues. The junction had 10 bases not matched to a gene; V was cut back by 2 bases and J by 7 bases. Germline V gene lookup returns CDR1 SGHRS and CDR2 YFSETQ. CDR3 sequence: CASSLDVLAGLNTQYF. The CDR3 DNA follows: TGCGCCAGCAGCTTAGATGTACTAGCGGGGTTGAATACGCAGTATTTT.

There are many counts of this clonotype. The chain is built from TRBV15 and TRBJ2-4; the match to TRBD1 covers 8 bases. V shed 3 bases and J 7 bases; nucleotides not matched to a gene: 8. This CDR3 has 15 residues. Germline CDR1 reads LNHNV; CDR2 reads YYDKDF (reference sequence). The CDR3, as DNA: TGTGCCACCAGCAGGGTGGGGACAGGAGGCAACATTCAGTACTTC. Translation: CATSRVGTGGNIQYF.

In the case of this clonotype: One end of the junction varies from germline; a read error may be responsible. V and J are TRBV24-1 and TRBJ2-3; D unclear. The CDR3 spans 14 residues. Per germline, CDR1 KGHDR and CDR2 SFDVKD. DNA of the CDR3: TGTGCCGCCAGTGATTCCCGATATGGAGATACGCAGTATTTT. Translation gives CAASDSRYGDTQYF.

This clonotype was recorded at least ten times. This sequence joins TRBV7-6 and TRBJ2-5; tentative D call: TRBD1 (7 bases). The CDR3 is 16 residues long. The V gene lost 5 bases and the J gene lost 6 bases, with 22 bases spanning the gap. Germline loops: CDR1 SGHVS, CDR2 FNYEAQ. CDR3 sequence (DNA): TGTGCCAGCAGCCAGGGAGGAGGGGGCCAGACAAAGACCCAGTACTTC. Translated, it gives CASSQGGGGQTKTQYF. Using reference TRBV7-6 and TRBJ2-5 for the parts outside the CDR3, the full variable domain is GAGVSQSPRYKVTKRGQDVALRCDPISGHVSLYWYRQALGQGPEFLTYFNYEAQQDKSGLPNDRFSAERPEGSISTLTIQRTEQRDSAMYRCASSQGGGGQTKTQYFGPGTRLLVL.

This clonotype was seen only a few times. This sequence joins TRBV12-3 or TRBV12-4 and TRBJ1-1; D is undetermined. The CDR3 has 15 amino acids. The V end lost 2 bases, the J end lost 5 bases, and 15 bases lay between the germline ends. The CDR3 nucleotides are TGTGCCAGCAGTTTAAGTCGGGAAGGGCGGACTGAAGCTTTCTTT. Translated: CASSLSREGRTEAFF.

The chain has TRBV6-6 and TRBJ1-4; 9 bases fit TRBD1. With V trimmed by 0 bases and J by 8 bases, 4 bases remained unmatched. The germline gives CDR1 MNHNY, CDR2 SVGAGI (reference sequence). The CDR3 consists of 15 residues. The CDR3 protein is CASSYSGTGNEKLFF. In DNA, the CDR3 is TGTGCCAGCAGTTACTCGGGGACAGGGAACGAAAAACTGTTTTTT.

This clonotype showed up just a few times. A much larger clone differs from this one at a single base, so this may be a read error. The chain links TRBV20-1 to TRBJ2-3, with D tentatively TRBD2 (7 bases). CDR3 length equals 12 residues. Germline CDR1 DFQATT, CDR2 SNEGSKA (reference sequence). DNA for the CDR3: TGCAGGGCTAGGGGGGGAGTCGATACGCAGTATTTT. The encoded protein is CRARGGVDTQYF.

V gene TRBV7-2 combines with J gene TRBJ2-3, with D uncertain. Trimming cost V 0 bases and J 7 bases, with 5 bases left between them. This CDR3 has 12 amino acids. Germline V gene data show CDR1 as SGHTA and CDR2 as FQGNSA. CDR3 loop: CASSLATYTQYF. The CDR3 bases are TGTGCCAGCAGCTTAGCGACCTATACGCAGTATTTT.

The table lists this clonotype with many counts. The chain combines TRBV24-1 with TRBJ2-7; 9 positions match TRBD1. Germline-derived CDR1 and CDR2 are KGHDR and SFDVKD. The CDR3 runs 16 residues. V was clipped by 4 bases and J by 0 bases; unmatched bases: 6. Here the CDR3 reads CATSDWGQGDSYEQYF. DNA of the CDR3: TGTGCCACCAGTGACTGGGGACAGGGAGACTCCTACGAGCAGTACTTC.

The chain uses TRBV20-1 and TRBJ2-5, with 11 positions matching TRBD2. The CDR3 runs 14 residues. Trimming removed 4 bases from V and 8 bases from J; junction bases left unmatched: 9. Germline assignment: CDR1 DFQATT and CDR2 SNEGSKA (reference sequence). This CDR3 reads CSATEIAGGCTQYF. The DNA of the CDR3 is TGCAGTGCTACCGAGATAGCGGGGGGGTGTACCCAGTACTTC.

This clonotype appeared a few times. This may come from a read error, since a much larger clone is one base off. The chain links TRBV20-1 to TRBJ2-4; 12 bases map to TRBD1. The end of the DNA fits TRBJ2-7 better, so the J call may be wrong. The CDR3 contains 13 residues. Germline CDR1 and CDR2: DFQATT and SNEGSKA (reference sequence). CDR3 sequence (DNA): TGCAGTGCTCCCGGGACAGGGGGCGTCGAGCAGTACTTC. Translated: CSAPGTGGVEQYF.

This clonotype was detected a few times. The chain employs TRBV27 and TRBJ1-1, with 7 nucleotides matching TRBD1. CDR1 is MNHEY and CDR2 is SMNVEV in the germline V gene (reference sequence). CDR3 length: 16 amino acids. V lost 5 bases to trimming and J lost 2 bases; unmatched junction nucleotides: 11. The CDR3 DNA sequence: TGTGCCAGCAGTCCCACCGGGACAGCAGGCAACACTGAAGCTTTCTTT. Its translation: CASSPTGTAGNTEAFF.

This clonotype was counted between two and nine times. V gene TRBV18 combines with J gene TRBJ2-3; perhaps TRBD1 as D (6 bases). The CDR3 consists of 15 residues. From germline, CDR1 is KGHSH and CDR2 LQKENI. V gave up 4 bases and J gave up 4 bases, with 15 bases separating them. The CDR3 is CASSQLQGGPDTQYF. The CDR3, as DNA: TGTGCCAGCTCACAACTACAGGGTGGCCCAGATACGCAGTATTTT.

Note on this clonotype: A much more abundant neighbour one base away suggests this may be a read error. J is TRBJ1-2 and V is TRBV10-3, with TRBD1 as a possible D gene (6 bases). The CDR3 sequence is 16 residues long. Germline CDR1 reads ENHRY; CDR2 reads SYGVKD. In DNA form, the CDR3 reads TGTGCCATCAGTGAAAGGCAGGCAGGGGCTAACTATGGCCACACCTTC. Protein: CAISERQAGANYGHTF.

Comment on this clonotype: The junction shows a germline mismatch at one end, possibly a read error. V is TRBV27 and J is TRBJ1-2; D is perhaps TRBD1 (5 bases). CDR3 length: 16 amino acids. The V gene's germline CDR1 is MNHEY and CDR2 SMNVEV (reference sequence). The CDR3 DNA sequence: TGTGCCAGCAGTCCGGCGGGGGGTCAGGACCTCTATGGCTACACCTTT. It codes for CASSPAGGQDLYGYTF.

This clonotype was counted a few times. A much larger clone sits a single nucleotide away, making a read error possible. The V call is TRBV29-1, the J call TRBJ2-3; tentative D call: TRBD1 (5 bases). The V end lost 4 bases, the J end lost 0 bases, and 17 bases lay between the germline ends. The germline gives CDR1 SQVTM, CDR2 ANQGSEA. This CDR3 spans 16 amino acids. CDR3 sequence: CSVAGPSGSSTDTQYF. The DNA for the CDR3 is TGCAGCGTTGCGGGCCCGTCAGGGTCTAGCACAGATACGCAGTATTTT.